The TCR beta chain under discussion was sequenced for a study of long-term antiretroviral therapy in people with HIV. Germline CDR1 is LNHDA and CDR2 is SQIVND (reference sequence). The length of the CDR3 is 13 residues. Run at survey level, the immunoSEQ assay was version v3.0. Profiled with immunoSEQ multiplex PCR; TCRdb holds only in-frame clones, not every one. This sample yields 35,000 or so clones, of which about 93% are seen a single time; about 3.9% belongs to the top ten. Comment on this clone: At one boundary the junction diverges from the germline segment, which might be a read error.

This receptor was taken from a woman between 50 and 59 years old with HIV. This specimen consisted of unsorted PBMCs, obtained 4.1 years after starting antiretroviral therapy. The chain employs TRBV19 and TRBJ1-2; D uncertain. The DNA for the CDR3 is TGTGCCAGCAGTAGGACGGTAAACTATGGCTACACCTTC. Encoded protein: CASSRTVNYGYTF.